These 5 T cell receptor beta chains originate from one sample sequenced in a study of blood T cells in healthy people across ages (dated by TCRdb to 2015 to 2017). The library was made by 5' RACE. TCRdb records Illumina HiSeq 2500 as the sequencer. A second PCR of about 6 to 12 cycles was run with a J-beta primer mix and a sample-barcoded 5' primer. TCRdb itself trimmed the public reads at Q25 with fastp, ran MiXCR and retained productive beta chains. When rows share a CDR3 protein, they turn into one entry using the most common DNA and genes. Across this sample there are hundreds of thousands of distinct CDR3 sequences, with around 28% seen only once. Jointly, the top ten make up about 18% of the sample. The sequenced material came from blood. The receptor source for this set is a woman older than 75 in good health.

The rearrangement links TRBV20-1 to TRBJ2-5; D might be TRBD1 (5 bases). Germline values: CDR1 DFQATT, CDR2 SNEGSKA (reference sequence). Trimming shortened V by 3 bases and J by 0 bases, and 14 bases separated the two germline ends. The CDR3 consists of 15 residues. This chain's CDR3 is CSARFRTQYQETQYF. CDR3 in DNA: TGCAGTGCTAGGTTTCGGACACAGTACCAAGAGACCCAGTACTTC.

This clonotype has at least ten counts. The chain's CDR3 is CASNPWRGGGKNIQYF. In DNA, the CDR3 is TGTGCCAGCAACCCCTGGCGGGGGGGTGGAAAAAACATTCAGTACTTC. The V call is TRBV6-1, the J call TRBJ2-4; 9 nucleotides line up with TRBD2. Germline CDR1 MNHNS, CDR2 SASEGT. This CDR3 is built from 16 residues. With V trimmed by 7 bases and J by 4 bases, 11 bases remained unmatched.

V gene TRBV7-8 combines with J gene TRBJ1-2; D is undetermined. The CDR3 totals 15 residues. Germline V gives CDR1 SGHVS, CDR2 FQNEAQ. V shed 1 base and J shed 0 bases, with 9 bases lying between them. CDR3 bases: TGTGCCAGCAGCTTAGTCAGGATTCCTAACTATGGCTACACCTTC. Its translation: CASSLVRIPNYGYTF.

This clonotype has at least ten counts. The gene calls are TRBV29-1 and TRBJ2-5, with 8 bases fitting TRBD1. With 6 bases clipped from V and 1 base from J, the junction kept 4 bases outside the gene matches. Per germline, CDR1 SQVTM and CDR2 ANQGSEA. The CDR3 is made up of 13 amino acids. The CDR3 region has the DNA TGCAGCGTAGGGGACAGGTCCCAAGAGACCCAGTACTTC. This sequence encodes CSVGDRSQETQYF.

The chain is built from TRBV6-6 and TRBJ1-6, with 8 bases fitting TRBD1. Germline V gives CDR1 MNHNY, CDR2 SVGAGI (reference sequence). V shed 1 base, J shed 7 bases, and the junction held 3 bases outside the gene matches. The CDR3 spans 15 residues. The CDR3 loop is CASSYLTGENSPLHF. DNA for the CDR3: TGTGCCAGCAGTTACTTGACAGGGGAGAATTCACCCCTCCACTTT.